This record looks at one T cell receptor (beta chain) sequence and its context. The data originate from a study of technical replicates of blood from a few donors. Libraries were prepared by immunoSEQ multiplex PCR; TCRdb keeps only in-frame clonotypes and omits some of them. The data contain approximately 81,000 clones, roughly four fifths of them singletons. The clonotype comes from a human donor in good health. Some clones in this sample may be carry-over from other donors' samples. The sequenced material came from PBMCs.

Written as DNA, the CDR3 is TGTGCCAGCAGCCCCTATAGCGGGAGAACGAATGAGCAGTTCTTC. Translated: CASSPYSGRTNEQFF. V usage is TRBV11-2 and J usage is TRBJ2-1, with 9 nucleotides matching TRBD2. J lost 7 bases, V lost 5 bases, and 9 bases had no gene match. Germline CDR1 is SGHAT and CDR2 is FQNNGV. The CDR3 contains 15 residues. Together with reference TRBV11-2 and TRBJ2-1, the CDR3 gives the full variable domain: EAGVAQSPRYKIIEKRQSVAFWCNPISGHATLYWYQQILGQGPKLLIQFQNNGVVDDSQLPKDRFSAERLKGVDSTLKIQPAKLEDSAVYLCASSPYSGRTNEQFFGPGTRLTVL.